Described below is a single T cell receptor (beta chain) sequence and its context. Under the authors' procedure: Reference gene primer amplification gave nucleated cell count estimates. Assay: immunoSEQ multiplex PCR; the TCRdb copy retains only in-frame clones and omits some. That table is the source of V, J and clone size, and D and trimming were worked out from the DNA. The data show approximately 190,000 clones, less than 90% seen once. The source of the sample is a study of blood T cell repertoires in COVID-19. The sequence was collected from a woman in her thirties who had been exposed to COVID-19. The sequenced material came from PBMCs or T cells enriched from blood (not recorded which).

CDR3 bases: TGTGCCAGTAGTATATGGAGGGGCCAGCCCCAGCATTTT. Its translation is CASSIWRGQPQHF. This sequence joins TRBV19 and TRBJ1-5; D may be TRBD1 (5 bases). The CDR3 consists of 13 residues. Germline CDR1 LNHDA, CDR2 SQIVND (reference sequence). Trimming shortened V by 2 bases and J by 7 bases, and 9 bases separated the two germline ends.